This T cell receptor beta chain emerged from a study of T cell responses to AZD1222 COVID-19 vaccine. Study as a whole: Pooled samples include second doses given at about 4 or 12 weeks. Study-level points and caveats: The reported proportion of spike-specific TCRs targeting unmutated variant regions was nearly half. White British people made up most donors, females outnumbered males, and clonal diversity was possibly underestimated. Samples come after the peak T cell response, not at day 14.

About this clone itself: Its matching antigen is unknown.

Generated by immunoSEQ multiplex PCR, the TCRdb table keeps only in-frame clones and is missing some. This table has some 130,000 clones, 80% to 95% appearing once. Germline assignment: CDR1 LNHNV and CDR2 YYDKDF (reference sequence). With V trimmed by 5 bases and J by 4 bases, 7 bases remained unmatched. The CDR3 runs 14 residues. The sequencing here drew on peripheral blood, taken on day 0 of AZD1222 vaccination. The receptor's source is an adult in good health. This sequence joins TRBV15 and TRBJ1-2; TRBD1 matches at 7 bases. The CDR3 region is CATSRPGTVYGYTF. CDR3 in DNA: TGTGCCACCAGCCGCCCGGGGACAGTCTATGGCTACACCTTC.